The sequence of this T cell receptor beta chain was determined in a study of blood T cell repertoires in COVID-19. Study in general: Researchers got acute and convalescent COVID-19 samples from the United States, Italy and Spain. PBMCs, B-cell-depleted T cells, or T cells were the source of the cDNA or gDNA that made up the material.

Trimming left V 5 bases short and J 0 bases short, with 8 bases between. CDR3 size: 13 residues. Germline CDR1 and CDR2: SQVTM and ANQGSEA. How the authors handled the data: Nucleated cell counts were estimated from reference gene primer amplification. Sequencing was performed with immunoSEQ multiplex PCR; in TCRdb, only in-frame clones are kept and a portion is missing. Clone size and V and J calls were adopted from that table, with D and trimming inferred from the DNA. Of 63,000 or so clones in the sample, 82% are singletons; the top ten hold more than 15%. The TCR was taken from a man older than 75 with active COVID-19. This rearrangement joins TRBV29-1 to TRBJ1-5; D call uncertain. The specimen sequenced was peripheral blood. The CDR3 is CSVQTSSNQPQHF. In nucleotides, the CDR3 is TGCAGCGTTCAGACTTCTAGCAATCAGCCCCAGCATTTT.